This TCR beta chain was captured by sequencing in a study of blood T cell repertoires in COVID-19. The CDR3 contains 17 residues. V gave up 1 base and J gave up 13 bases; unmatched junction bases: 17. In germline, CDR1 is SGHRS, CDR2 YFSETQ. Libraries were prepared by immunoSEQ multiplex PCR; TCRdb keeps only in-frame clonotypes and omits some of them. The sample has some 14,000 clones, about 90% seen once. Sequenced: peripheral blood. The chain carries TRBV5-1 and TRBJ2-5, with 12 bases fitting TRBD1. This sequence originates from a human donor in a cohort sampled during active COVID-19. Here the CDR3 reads CASSLSSSGQGASRRYF. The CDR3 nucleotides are TGCGCCAGCAGCTTGTCTTCATCGGGACAGGGGGCGAGTCGTAGGTACTTC.